This T cell receptor beta chain was obtained from a study of T cell repertoires in cytomegalovirus infection. Worth noting for this clonotype: Its target is unknown.

TCRdb independently ran MiXCR on the reads; one entry per CDR3 protein. The sample yields approximately 990,000 distinct CDR3 sequences, roughly 30% seen once. After removal of 2 bases from V and 6 bases from J, the junction contained 6 bases not matched to a gene. This CDR3 spans 14 amino acids. In germline, CDR1 is MNHEY, CDR2 SMNVEV (reference sequence). The clonotype originates from a human donor in good health (CMV status not recorded). Some clones in this sample may be carry-over from other donors' samples. Source: cultured CD8+ T cells from PBMCs, taken from culture after CMV antigen stimulation. This chain connects TRBV27 to TRBJ1-2, with 7 nucleotides matching TRBD1. CDR3 amino acids: CASSLQQGGDGYTF. CDR3 in DNA: TGTGCCAGCAGTTTACAGCAGGGGGGGGATGGCTACACCTTC.